This TCR beta chain was identified in a study of PD-1 and CTLA-4 blockade in melanoma. This clone was seen a few times. Only in-frame clones appear in the TCRdb table, and some are missing; sequencing was by immunoSEQ multiplex PCR. Of approximately 17,000 clones in the sample, roughly 73% were seen once. This clonotype originated in a human donor with melanoma. The sequencing here drew on CD8+ T cells from peripheral blood, taken before anti-PD-1 treatment.

CDR3: CASTQGLEAYNEQFF. CDR3 nucleotides: TGTGCCAGCACTCAAGGGTTAGAGGCCTACAATGAGCAGTTCTTC. The chain is built from TRBV6-5 and TRBJ2-1; no clear D. This CDR3 spans 15 amino acids. The germline gives CDR1 MNHEY, CDR2 SVGAGI. Trimming took 7 bases from V and 2 from J, leaving 15 bases between them.